A selection of T cell receptor beta chains follows, all from one sample in a study of human T cells and chemical hapten exposure. TCRdb re-called the RACE reads with MiXCR, one entry per CDR3 protein. The sample has 27,000 or so distinct CDR3 sequences; around a tenth are singletons. This sample comprised whole blood, obtained in connection with sensitization to the hapten diphenylcyclopropenone (DPC). Source of these receptors: a man aged 30 to 45 with alopecia areata. Some clones in this sample may be carry-over from other donors' samples. CDR3s include the opening cysteine and the closing phenylalanine or tryptophan. The D gene is left open where the match is weak. Clone size is shown for a subset of rows, as once, few, many or a class of expanded clone.

J gene: TRBJ1-1
V gene: TRBV29-1
clone size: few
D gene: TRBD1
CDR3 DNA: TGCAGCGCCCACGGGACAGGGCGGACTGAAGCTTTCTTT
CDR3 protein: CSAHGTGRTEAFF

J gene: TRBJ2-7
V gene: TRBV11-2
clone size: many
D gene: TRBD2
CDR3 DNA: TGTGCCAGCAGCCCGGGACTAGCGGGAGTTCACGAGCAGTACTTC
CDR3 protein: CASSPGLAGVHEQYF

J gene: TRBJ2-7
V gene: TRBV4-3
clone size: many
D gene: NA
CDR3 DNA: TGCGCCAGCAGCCAGATCAAAGGTCGTGAGCAGTACTTC
CDR3 protein: CASSQIKGREQYF

J gene: TRBJ2-1
V gene: TRBV7-6
clone size: many
D gene: NA
CDR3 DNA: TGTGCCAGCAGCTTAGAATACGGACCAGGTAATGAGCAGTTCTTC
CDR3 protein: CASSLEYGPGNEQFF

J gene: TRBJ2-7
V gene: TRBV7-6
clone size: NA
D gene: TRBD2
CDR3 DNA: TGTGCCAGCAGCCCCGAGCCGACTAGCGGATACGAGCAGTACTTC
CDR3 protein: CASSPEPTSGYEQYF

J gene: TRBJ2-7
V gene: TRBV11-2
clone size: few
D gene: NA
CDR3 DNA: TGTGCCAGCAGCTTAGATCCCGACTACGAGCAGTACTTC
CDR3 protein: CASSLDPDYEQYF

J gene: TRBJ1-1
V gene: TRBV20-1
clone size: many
D gene: NA
CDR3 DNA: TGCAGTGCTAGAGAACAGCCGAACAGCCCCACTGAAGCTTTCTTT
CDR3 protein: CSAREQPNSPTEAFF

J gene: TRBJ2-7
V gene: TRBV27
clone size: many
D gene: TRBD1
CDR3 DNA: TGTGCCAGCAGAAGAGGGGACAGGGAATACGAGCAGTACTTC
CDR3 protein: CASRRGDREYEQYF

J gene: TRBJ1-1
V gene: TRBV5-5
clone size: NA
D gene: NA
CDR3 DNA: TGTGCCAGCAGCTTGGCAAAATCTGAAGCTTTCTTT
CDR3 protein: CASSLAKSEAFF

J gene: TRBJ2-1
V gene: TRBV25-1
clone size: many
D gene: NA
CDR3 DNA: TGTGCCAGCAGTGAATGGGACTCCCCGTTAGACAATGAGCAGTTCTTC
CDR3 protein: CASSEWDSPLDNEQFF

J gene: TRBJ2-3
V gene: TRBV19
clone size: NA
D gene: TRBD2
CDR3 DNA: TGTGCCAGTAGTAACGCCGGGACTAGGACAGATACGCAGTATTTT
CDR3 protein: CASSNAGTRTDTQYF

J gene: TRBJ2-1
V gene: TRBV6-2/TRBV6-3
clone size: NA
D gene: TRBD2
CDR3 DNA: TGTGCCAGCAGTCCGTTACTAGCGGGCGAACTAAATGAGCAGTTCTTC
CDR3 protein: CASSPLLAGELNEQFF

J gene: TRBJ1-1
V gene: TRBV11-2
clone size: NA
D gene: NA
CDR3 DNA: TGTGCCAGCAGCTTAGATACTAACGGCCTCTTGATTGAAGCTTTCTTT
CDR3 protein: CASSLDTNGLLIEAFF

J gene: TRBJ2-5
V gene: TRBV15
clone size: NA
D gene: NA
CDR3 DNA: TGTGCCACCAGCAGAGATCTGGGTGGAAGGGAGACCCAGTACTTC
CDR3 protein: CATSRDLGGRETQYF

J gene: TRBJ2-7
V gene: TRBV6-2/TRBV6-3
clone size: many
D gene: TRBD2
CDR3 DNA: TGTGCCAGCTACAACGGGCGTCGACTAGCGGGGGGCGTCGAGCAGTACTTC
CDR3 protein: CASYNGRRLAGGVEQYF

J gene: TRBJ2-7
V gene: TRBV4-2
clone size: NA
D gene: NA
CDR3 DNA: TGTGCCAGCAGCCAAGTCCGGGGGAGCTCCTACGAGCAGTACTTC
CDR3 protein: CASSQVRGSSYEQYF

J gene: TRBJ2-7
V gene: TRBV10-3
clone size: NA
D gene: TRBD1
CDR3 DNA: TGTGCCATCAGTACGCCGACAGGGGGCCACTACGAGCAGTACTTC
CDR3 protein: CAISTPTGGHYEQYF

J gene: TRBJ1-1
V gene: TRBV29-1
clone size: many
D gene: TRBD1
CDR3 DNA: TGCAGCGCCTCGACAGGGGAGGCCACTGAAGCTTTCTTT
CDR3 protein: CSASTGEATEAFF

J gene: TRBJ2-1
V gene: TRBV20-1
clone size: NA
D gene: NA
CDR3 DNA: TGCAGTGCTAGAGATATTCGTCCCGGGACAAATGAGCAGTTCTTC
CDR3 protein: CSARDIRPGTNEQFF

J gene: TRBJ2-1
V gene: TRBV19
clone size: NA
D gene: TRBD1
CDR3 DNA: TGTGCCAGTAGTACCGGGACAGGGGCTGGCAATGAGCAGTTCTTC
CDR3 protein: CASSTGTGAGNEQFF

J gene: TRBJ2-5
V gene: TRBV5-5
clone size: many
D gene: TRBD2
CDR3 DNA: TGTGCCAGCAGCTCGGGACTAGAAGAGACCCAGTACTTC
CDR3 protein: CASSSGLEETQYF

J gene: TRBJ2-5
V gene: TRBV4-1
clone size: many
D gene: TRBD1
CDR3 DNA: TGCGCCAGCAGCCAAGTACCGGGACAGCGTACCCAAGAGACCCAGTACTTC
CDR3 protein: CASSQVPGQRTQETQYF

J gene: TRBJ2-1
V gene: TRBV29-1
clone size: few
D gene: TRBD1
CDR3 DNA: TGCAGCGGATGGGACAGAGGGTACAATGAGCAGTTCTTC
CDR3 protein: CSGWDRGYNEQFF

J gene: TRBJ2-3
V gene: TRBV11-2
clone size: many
D gene: NA
CDR3 DNA: TGTGCCAGCAGCCCGACCCCGGCAGATACGCAGTATTTT
CDR3 protein: CASSPTPADTQYF

J gene: TRBJ1-2
V gene: TRBV19
clone size: NA
D gene: NA
CDR3 DNA: TGTGCCAGTAGTATACGAAATTATGGCTACACCTTC
CDR3 protein: CASSIRNYGYTF

J gene: TRBJ2-3
V gene: TRBV11-3
clone size: few
D gene: TRBD2
CDR3 DNA: TGTGCCCGCAGCTTAGATCGAGCACTAGCGGGGCCCAGCACAGATACGCAGTATTTT
CDR3 protein: CARSLDRALAGPSTDTQYF

J gene: TRBJ1-1
V gene: TRBV29-1
clone size: many
D gene: NA
CDR3 DNA: TGCAGCGTTGAAGATGGGATGTACGTTGCGGAAGCTTTCTTT
CDR3 protein: CSVEDGMYVAEAFF

J gene: TRBJ1-6
V gene: TRBV29-1
clone size: many
D gene: NA
CDR3 DNA: TGCAGCGTTTCCATGGACTCCGGGGATTCACCCCTCCACTTT
CDR3 protein: CSVSMDSGDSPLHF

J gene: TRBJ2-1
V gene: TRBV7-8
clone size: many
D gene: NA
CDR3 DNA: TGTGCCAGCAGCCCCCGTATTGGCAATGAGCAGTTCTTC
CDR3 protein: CASSPRIGNEQFF

J gene: TRBJ1-2
V gene: TRBV7-6
clone size: few
D gene: TRBD1
CDR3 DNA: TGTGCCAGCAGCTCAAAGACAGGGGGGAACTATGGCTACACCTTC
CDR3 protein: CASSSKTGGNYGYTF

J gene: TRBJ2-7
V gene: TRBV9
clone size: few
D gene: TRBD1
CDR3 DNA: TGTGCCAGCAGCCCCCGGGACAGACCCTACGAGCAGTACTTC
CDR3 protein: CASSPRDRPYEQYF

J gene: TRBJ2-6
V gene: TRBV6-2/TRBV6-3
clone size: many
D gene: NA
CDR3 DNA: TGTGCCAGCAGTTATTTCTCCTCTGGGGCCAACGTCCTGACTTTC
CDR3 protein: CASSYFSSGANVLTF

J gene: TRBJ2-1
V gene: TRBV29-1
clone size: many
D gene: TRBD1
CDR3 DNA: TGCAGCGTTGAAGGACAGGGTTCCTACAATGAGCAGTTCTTC
CDR3 protein: CSVEGQGSYNEQFF

J gene: TRBJ1-2
V gene: TRBV29-1
clone size: NA
D gene: NA
CDR3 DNA: TGCAGCGTTGACAGTCCCCATGGCTACACCTTC
CDR3 protein: CSVDSPHGYTF

J gene: TRBJ2-7
V gene: TRBV12-3/TRBV12-4
clone size: few
D gene: TRBD1
CDR3 DNA: TGTGCCAGCAGCCGAGGGGGCGCCGGCTACGAGCAGTACTTC
CDR3 protein: CASSRGGAGYEQYF

J gene: TRBJ2-2
V gene: TRBV3-1
clone size: few
D gene: NA
CDR3 DNA: TGTGCCAGTCAAATGGCACTTTTCACCGGGGAGCTGTTTTTT
CDR3 protein: CASQMALFTGELFF

J gene: TRBJ1-4
V gene: TRBV24-1
clone size: many
D gene: NA
CDR3 DNA: TGTGCCACCAGACATTACGAAAAACTGTTTTTT
CDR3 protein: CATRHYEKLFF

J gene: TRBJ1-1
V gene: TRBV20-1
clone size: few
D gene: NA
CDR3 DNA: TGCAGTGCTAGGGAGGGAAGGGCGGGACGTACTGAAGCTTTCTTT
CDR3 protein: CSAREGRAGRTEAFF

J gene: TRBJ1-3
V gene: TRBV12-3/TRBV12-4
clone size: NA
D gene: TRBD1
CDR3 DNA: TGTGCCAGCAGTAGGGACAGACAACGTGGAAACACCATATATTTT
CDR3 protein: CASSRDRQRGNTIYF

J gene: TRBJ2-5
V gene: TRBV29-1
clone size: many
D gene: TRBD1
CDR3 DNA: TGCAGCGTACCACAGGGGGCAGAGACCCAGTACTTC
CDR3 protein: CSVPQGAETQYF

J gene: TRBJ1-5
V gene: TRBV12-3/TRBV12-4
clone size: many
D gene: TRBD1
CDR3 DNA: TGTGCCAGCAGTTTAGGACAGGGGGATCAGCCCCAGCATTTT
CDR3 protein: CASSLGQGDQPQHF

J gene: TRBJ1-1
V gene: TRBV12-3/TRBV12-4
clone size: few
D gene: TRBD1
CDR3 DNA: TGTGCCAGCAGTTCCCCCAGACAGGGAGCCACTGAAGCTTTCTTT
CDR3 protein: CASSSPRQGATEAFF

J gene: TRBJ1-3
V gene: TRBV6-6
clone size: many
D gene: TRBD1
CDR3 DNA: TGTGCCGTACAGGGGTTCTCTGGAAACACCATATATTTT
CDR3 protein: CAVQGFSGNTIYF

J gene: TRBJ2-3
V gene: TRBV3-1
clone size: NA
D gene: NA
CDR3 DNA: TGTGCCAGCAGCCCGCTGGGACTTCCCACAGATACGCAGTATTTT
CDR3 protein: CASSPLGLPTDTQYF

J gene: TRBJ2-2
V gene: TRBV4-3
clone size: NA
D gene: NA
CDR3 DNA: TGCGCCAGCAGCCAAAAACAAGCCGGGGAGCTGTTTTTT
CDR3 protein: CASSQKQAGELFF

J gene: TRBJ1-3
V gene: TRBV12-3/TRBV12-4
clone size: many
D gene: NA
CDR3 DNA: TGTGCCAGCAGTTCCCGGACGCGGGGCGCGTCTGGAAACACCATATATTTT
CDR3 protein: CASSSRTRGASGNTIYF

J gene: TRBJ2-3
V gene: TRBV29-1
clone size: many
D gene: NA
CDR3 DNA: TGCAGCGGCGGGACTCCCTTGGGGGAAGATACGCAGTATTTT
CDR3 protein: CSGGTPLGEDTQYF

J gene: TRBJ1-6
V gene: TRBV5-1
clone size: many
D gene: TRBD1
CDR3 DNA: TGCGCCAGCAGCCGTGATGGACAGGGAGGCAATTCACCCCTCCACTTT
CDR3 protein: CASSRDGQGGNSPLHF